The clone carrying this TCR beta chain has at least ten counts. The antigen remains undetermined. This record belongs to a study of metastatic and nonmetastatic thyroid tumors. Study details: Blood and tumor or nodule tissue repertoires from malignant and benign thyroid patients were compared.

Source study methods: For papillary thyroid cancer, a distant-metastasis classifier was constructed from CDR3 differences observed across clinicopathological groups. Via MiXCR, TCRdb re-called the PCR reads. The V and J calls come from TCRdb's annotation, not from the publication. The table has around 25,000 clones, about 15% seen once. Patients underwent thyroid surgery, and none had received any treatment before it. Points from the study as a whole: Versus benign nodules, malignant thyroid tumors reportedly had significantly higher TCR beta diversity, in blood and tumor.

This clonotype was sampled from a female donor with papillary thyroid cancer or a benign thyroid nodule (not recorded which). Some clones in this sample may be carry-over from other donors' samples. The sequenced material came from blood.

CDR3 coding DNA: TGTGCCAGCAGCCCTAGGACTAGCTCCTACGAGCAGTACTTC. Encoded protein: CASSPRTSSYEQYF. The chain carries TRBV5-4 and TRBJ2-7, with TRBD2 identical over 7 bases. Per the germline V gene, CDR1 is SGHNT and CDR2 is YYREEE (reference sequence). Trimming cost V 4 bases and J 0 bases; bases outside gene matches: 4. This CDR3 spans 14 amino acids.